Presented here are 14 T cell receptor beta chains from one specimen sequenced in a study of blood T cell repertoires in COVID-19. Method: immunoSEQ multiplex PCR; TCRdb's copy keeps in-frame clones and lacks some. The sample holds some 30,000 clones, 92% seen once. Sequencing was carried out using peripheral blood. The receptors derive from a man in his fifties with active COVID-19.

The gene calls are TRBV28 and TRBJ1-4, with D maybe TRBD1 (5 bases). CDR3 length: 14 residues. CDR1 MDHEN and CDR2 SYDVKM come from the germline V gene. V was trimmed by 2 bases and J by 8 bases, leaving 12 bases between them. The CDR3 DNA sequence: TGTGCCAGCAGTTTAGGGGGGAATAAGGAAAAACTGTTTTTT. The encoded protein is CASSLGGNKEKLFF.

The genes are TRBV5-1 and TRBJ1-1; weak D call: TRBD1 (6 bases). Germline V gives CDR1 SGHRS, CDR2 YFSETQ. V shed 0 bases and J shed 5 bases, with 14 bases lying between them. This CDR3 spans 15 amino acids. Here the CDR3 reads CASSLEPGASTEAFF. CDR3 coding DNA: TGCGCCAGCAGCTTGGAGCCAGGGGCATCGACTGAAGCTTTCTTT.

The V call is TRBV6-2 or TRBV6-3, the J call TRBJ2-5; D ambiguous. Trimming took 3 bases from V and 8 from J, leaving 10 bases between them. The CDR3 totals 12 residues. Germline CDR1 and CDR2: MNHEY and SVGEGT. The CDR3 DNA sequence: TGTGCCAGCAGTTATGGCCCCCCAACCCAGTACTTC. The encoded protein is CASSYGPPTQYF.

The chain links TRBV11-2 to TRBJ2-3; 11 bases line up with TRBD2. The V gene's germline CDR1 is SGHAT and CDR2 FQNNGV. CDR3 size: 16 residues. The V and J ends lost 5 bases and 6 bases, in that order; junction bases with no gene match: 10. In DNA form, the CDR3 reads TGTGCCAGCAGCCCCCGGACTAGCGGGTGGAGGGATACGCAGTATTTT. This codes for CASSPRTSGWRDTQYF.

This sequence joins TRBV5-6 and TRBJ2-1; 9 bases match TRBD1. Per germline, CDR1 SGHDT and CDR2 YYEEEE. The CDR3 is 15 amino acids. The V and J ends lost 1 base and 5 bases, in that order; junction bases with no gene match: 4. The CDR3 bases are TGTGCCAGCAGCTTGACAGGGGGCGGCAACAATGAGCAGTTCTTC. The encoded protein is CASSLTGGGNNEQFF.

The chain joins TRBV7-9 to TRBJ2-7; maybe TRBD1 (6 bases). This CDR3 comprises 13 residues. Germline values: CDR1 SEHNR, CDR2 FQNEAQ (reference sequence). V lost 4 bases, J lost 4 bases, and 11 bases lay in between. CDR3 sequence: CASSSLQGYEQYF. CDR3 in DNA: TGTGCCAGCAGCTCCCTGCAGGGGTACGAGCAGTACTTC.

The J gene is TRBJ1-2, the V gene TRBV18; the match to TRBD1 covers 7 bases. This CDR3 has 14 amino acids. The V and J ends lost 4 bases and 1 base, in that order; junction bases with no gene match: 3. Germline CDR1 is KGHSH and CDR2 is LQKENI. The CDR3 is CASSQGQDNYGYTF. In DNA, the CDR3 is TGTGCCAGCTCACAAGGACAGGATAACTATGGCTACACCTTC.

The chain recombines TRBV6-5 with TRBJ2-1; 10 bases align to TRBD2. CDR3 length: 13 amino acids. Per germline, CDR1 MNHEY and CDR2 SVGAGI. Losses at the gene ends were 5 bases for V and 7 bases for J; bases not matched to a gene: 2. The CDR3 sequence: CASSILAGNEQFF. The DNA of the CDR3 is TGTGCCAGCAGTATACTAGCGGGGAATGAGCAGTTCTTC.

The chain uses TRBV18 and TRBJ2-3; D is ambiguous. The V and J ends lost 3 bases and 0 bases respectively, with 10 bases between them. The germline V gene encodes CDR1 KGHSH and CDR2 LQKENI. The CDR3 has 15 residues. The CDR3 nucleotides read TGTGCCAGCTCACCTACTGTCGGGAGCACAGATACGCAGTATTTT. Its translation is CASSPTVGSTDTQYF.

The chain carries TRBV2 and TRBJ2-5, with TRBD1 matching 8 bases. CDR1 and CDR2 (germline): SNHLY, FYNNEI. This CDR3 has 16 residues. The V gene end was trimmed by 4 bases and the J gene end by 0 bases; junction bases not matched to a gene: 7. The chain's CDR3 is CASSGRTGLDQETQYF. The CDR3 DNA sequence: TGTGCCAGCAGTGGCCGGACAGGGCTCGACCAAGAGACCCAGTACTTC.

The rearrangement uses TRBV27 and TRBJ2-5; 7 nucleotides align to TRBD2. J gave up 5 bases and V 6 bases, and 15 bases lay outside the gene matches. The V gene's germline CDR1 is MNHEY and CDR2 SMNVEV (reference sequence). The CDR3 loop spans 16 amino acids. Here the CDR3 reads CASSPARAGEGETQYF. The CDR3 nucleotides are TGTGCCAGCAGCCCGGCCCGGGCGGGGGAGGGGGAGACCCAGTACTTC.

This chain uses TRBV12-3 or TRBV12-4 with TRBJ1-5; D call uncertain. The CDR3 sequence is 13 residues long. V shed 6 bases and J shed 2 bases, with 8 bases lying between them. The CDR3 is CASSPLGNQPQHF. For the CDR3, the DNA is TGTGCCAGCAGCCCCCTTGGCAATCAGCCCCAGCATTTT.

The CDR3: CAWSSQGSPLHF. In DNA form, the CDR3 reads TGTGCCTGGAGCTCGCAGGGGTCACCCCTCCACTTT. The chain is built from TRBV30 and TRBJ1-6; TRBD1 is a possible D gene (6 bases). The V gene's germline CDR1 is GTSNPN and CDR2 SVGIG (reference sequence). The CDR3 runs to 12 residues. Between the trimmed V and J ends, which lost 3 bases and 10 bases, there was a span of 10 bases.

The chain employs TRBV7-9 and TRBJ2-1, with TRBD2 identical over 9 bases. V lost 5 bases and J lost 4; bases outside the gene matches: 12. Per germline, CDR1 SEHNR and CDR2 FQNEAQ (reference sequence). This CDR3 contains 17 residues. CDR3 sequence: CASSPPFRTSVYNEQFF. DNA of the CDR3: TGTGCCAGCAGCCCACCTTTTCGGACTAGCGTATACAATGAGCAGTTCTTC.